This T cell receptor (beta chain) stems from a study of T-cell reconstitution after alpha-beta-depleted transplantation in children. This clonotype has at least ten counts. TCRbeta library construction was performed incorporating unique molecular identifiers. Each CDR3 protein is one row after TCRdb ran MiXCR on the PCR reads. The table records 300,000 to 400,000 distinct CDR3 sequences, 15% to 20% of them present only once. The CDR3 totals 15 residues. The sequencing here drew on PBMCs, mostly from graft donor cells, taken 360 days after TCRalphabeta/CD19-depleted stem cell transplant. V and J are TRBV21-1 and TRBJ2-1. TRBV21-1 counts as a pseudogene. This receptor was taken from a male patient aged 2 to 10 who had a stem cell transplant for acute lymphoblastic leukemia, so the T cells may come from the graft donor. CDR3 nucleotides: TGTGCCAGCAGCAATCAGAGAGTATGCTACAATGAGCAGTTCTTC. It is translated as CASSNQRVCYNEQFF.